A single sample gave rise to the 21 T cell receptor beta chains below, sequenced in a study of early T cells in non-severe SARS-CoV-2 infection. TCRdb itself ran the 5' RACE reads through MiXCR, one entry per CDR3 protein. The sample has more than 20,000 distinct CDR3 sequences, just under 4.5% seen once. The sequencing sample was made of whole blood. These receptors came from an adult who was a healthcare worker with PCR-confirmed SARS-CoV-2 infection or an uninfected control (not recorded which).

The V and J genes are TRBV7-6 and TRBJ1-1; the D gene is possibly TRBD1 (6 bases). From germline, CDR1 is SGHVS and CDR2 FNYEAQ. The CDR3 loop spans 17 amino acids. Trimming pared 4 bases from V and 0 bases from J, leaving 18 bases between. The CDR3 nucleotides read TGTGCCAGCAGCTACCGACAGGCCGAATACATGAACACTGAAGCTTTCTTT. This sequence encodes CASSYRQAEYMNTEAFF.

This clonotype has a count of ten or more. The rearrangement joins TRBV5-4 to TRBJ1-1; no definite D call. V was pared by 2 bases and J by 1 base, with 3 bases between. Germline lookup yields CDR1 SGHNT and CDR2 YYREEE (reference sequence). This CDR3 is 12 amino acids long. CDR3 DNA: TGTGCCAGCAGCTTCAGGAACACTGAAGCTTTCTTT. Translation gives CASSFRNTEAFF.

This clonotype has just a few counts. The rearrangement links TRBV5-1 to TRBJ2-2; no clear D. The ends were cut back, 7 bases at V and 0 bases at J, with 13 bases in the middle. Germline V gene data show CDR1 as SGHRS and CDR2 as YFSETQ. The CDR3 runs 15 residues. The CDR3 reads CASLDDKSNTGELFF. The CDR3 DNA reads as TGCGCCAGCCTAGACGACAAGTCGAACACCGGGGAGCTGTTTTTT.

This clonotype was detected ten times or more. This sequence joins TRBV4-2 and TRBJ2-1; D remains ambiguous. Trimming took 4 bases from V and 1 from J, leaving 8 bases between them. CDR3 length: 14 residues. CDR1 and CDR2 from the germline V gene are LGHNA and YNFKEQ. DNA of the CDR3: TGTGCCAGCAGCCGGGTCGGGTCCTACAATGAGCAGTTCTTC. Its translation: CASSRVGSYNEQFF.

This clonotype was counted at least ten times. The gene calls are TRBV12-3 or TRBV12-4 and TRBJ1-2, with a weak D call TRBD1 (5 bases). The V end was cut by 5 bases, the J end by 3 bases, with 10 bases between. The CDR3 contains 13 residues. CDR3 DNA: TGTGCCAGCAGTCCAGGGAGTCACTATGGCTACACCTTC. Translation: CASSPGSHYGYTF.

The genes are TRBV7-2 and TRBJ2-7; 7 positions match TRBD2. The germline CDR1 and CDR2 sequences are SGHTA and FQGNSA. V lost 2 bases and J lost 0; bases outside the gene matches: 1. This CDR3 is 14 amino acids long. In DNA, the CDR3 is TGTGCCAGCAGCTTAACTAGCGACTCCTACGAGCAGTACTTC. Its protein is CASSLTSDSYEQYF.

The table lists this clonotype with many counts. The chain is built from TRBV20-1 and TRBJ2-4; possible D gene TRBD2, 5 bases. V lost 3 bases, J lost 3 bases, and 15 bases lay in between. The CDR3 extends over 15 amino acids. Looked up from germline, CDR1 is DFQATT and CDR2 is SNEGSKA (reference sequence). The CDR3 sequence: CSASYSTGNKNIQYF. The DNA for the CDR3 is TGCAGTGCTAGTTATAGTACGGGAAACAAAAACATTCAGTACTTC.

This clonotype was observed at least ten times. Written as DNA, the CDR3 is TGTGCCAGCAGCCCAAGACAGGGTCGGGAAAAACTGTTTTTT. Amino acids: CASSPRQGREKLFF. The J gene is TRBJ1-4, the V gene TRBV3-1; 7 bases are a match to TRBD1. V was clipped by 4 bases and J by 8 bases; unmatched bases: 7. CDR1 and CDR2 (germline): LGHDT, YNNKEL (reference sequence). This CDR3 is 14 amino acids long.

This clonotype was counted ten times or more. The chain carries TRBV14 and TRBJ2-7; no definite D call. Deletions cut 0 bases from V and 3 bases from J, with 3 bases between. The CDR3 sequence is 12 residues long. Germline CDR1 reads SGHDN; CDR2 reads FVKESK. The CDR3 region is CASSQEGYEQYF. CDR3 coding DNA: TGTGCCAGCAGCCAAGAGGGCTACGAGCAGTACTTC.

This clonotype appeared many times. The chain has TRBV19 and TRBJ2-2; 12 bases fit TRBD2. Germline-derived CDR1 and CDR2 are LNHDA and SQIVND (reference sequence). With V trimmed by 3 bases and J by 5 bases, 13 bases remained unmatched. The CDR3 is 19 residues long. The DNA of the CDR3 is TGTGCCAGTAGTATTGGCAGACTAGCGGGAGTCGCCGTAACCGGGGAGCTGTTTTTT. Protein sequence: CASSIGRLAGVAVTGELFF.

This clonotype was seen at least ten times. The CDR3 region has the DNA TGTGCCAGCAGCGTAGGGTTTTCCCGAGGCTATGGCTACACCTTC. Translation: CASSVGFSRGYGYTF. The chain joins TRBV9 to TRBJ1-2; D gene ambiguous. V lost 0 bases, J lost 4 bases, and 13 bases lay in between. From germline, CDR1 is SGDLS and CDR2 YYNGEE. CDR3 length: 15 amino acids.

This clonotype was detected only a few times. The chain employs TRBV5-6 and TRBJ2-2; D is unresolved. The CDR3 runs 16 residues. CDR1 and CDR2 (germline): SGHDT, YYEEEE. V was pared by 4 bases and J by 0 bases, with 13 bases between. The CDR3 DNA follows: TGTGCCAGCAGCCCAGGAATTGCATCGAACACCGGGGAGCTGTTTTTT. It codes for CASSPGIASNTGELFF.

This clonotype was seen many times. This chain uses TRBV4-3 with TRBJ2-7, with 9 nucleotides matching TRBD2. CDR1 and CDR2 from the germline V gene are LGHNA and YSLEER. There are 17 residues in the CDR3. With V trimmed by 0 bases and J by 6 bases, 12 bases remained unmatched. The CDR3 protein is CASSQDSTSGLLLEQYF. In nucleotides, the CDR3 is TGCGCCAGCAGCCAAGATTCTACTAGCGGGTTACTACTCGAGCAGTACTTC.

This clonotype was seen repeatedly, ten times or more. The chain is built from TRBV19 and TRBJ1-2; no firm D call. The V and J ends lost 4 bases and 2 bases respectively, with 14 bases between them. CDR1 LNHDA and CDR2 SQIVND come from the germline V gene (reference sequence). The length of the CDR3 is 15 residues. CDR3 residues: CASSSPGRTNYGYTF. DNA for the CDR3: TGTGCCAGTAGTAGCCCGGGCAGAACAAACTATGGCTACACCTTC.

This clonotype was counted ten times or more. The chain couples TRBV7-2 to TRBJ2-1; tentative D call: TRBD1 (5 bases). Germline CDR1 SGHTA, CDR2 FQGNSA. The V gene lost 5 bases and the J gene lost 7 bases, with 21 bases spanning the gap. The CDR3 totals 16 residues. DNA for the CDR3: TGTGCCAGCAGCCCTAGATCAGGGTGGGGCGGAAATGAGCAGTTCTTC. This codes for CASSPRSGWGGNEQFF.

The CDR3 protein is CASSLSGSGQAGEQYF. For the CDR3, the DNA is TGCGCCAGCAGCTTGAGCGGGAGCGGCCAGGCAGGGGAGCAGTACTTC. The chain links TRBV5-1 to TRBJ2-7, with 8 bases matching TRBD2. J was trimmed by 7 bases and V by 1 base; bases with no gene match: 13. The CDR3 runs 16 residues. Germline assignment: CDR1 SGHRS and CDR2 YFSETQ. Variable domain in full (rest from reference TRBV5-1 and TRBJ2-7): KAGVTQTPRYLIKTRGQQVTLSCSPISGHRSVSWYQQTPGQGLQFLFEYFSETQRNKGNFPGRFSGRQFSNSRSEMNVSTLELGDSALYLCASSLSGSGQAGEQYFGPGTRLTVT.

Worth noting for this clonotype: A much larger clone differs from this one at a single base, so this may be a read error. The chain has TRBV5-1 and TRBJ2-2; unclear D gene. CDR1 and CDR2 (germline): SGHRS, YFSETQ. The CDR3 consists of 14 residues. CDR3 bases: TGCCCCAGCAGCCGGGTACCGAACACCGGGGAGCTGTTTTTT. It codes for CPSSRVPNTGELFF. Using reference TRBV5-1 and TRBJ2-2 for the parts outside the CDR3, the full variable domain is KAGVTQTPRYLIKTRGQQVTLSCSPISGHRSVSWYQQTPGQGLQFLFEYFSETQRNKGNFPGRFSGRQFSNSRSEMNVSTLELGDSALYLCPSSRVPNTGELFFGEGSRLTVL.

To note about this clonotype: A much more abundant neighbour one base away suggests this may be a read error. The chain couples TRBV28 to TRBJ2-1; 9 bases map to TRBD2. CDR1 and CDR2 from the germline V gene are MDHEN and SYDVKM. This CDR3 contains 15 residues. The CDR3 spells CASSLVSGSINGQFF. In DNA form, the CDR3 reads TGTGCCAGCAGTTTGGTTAGCGGGAGTATCAATGGGCAGTTCTTC.

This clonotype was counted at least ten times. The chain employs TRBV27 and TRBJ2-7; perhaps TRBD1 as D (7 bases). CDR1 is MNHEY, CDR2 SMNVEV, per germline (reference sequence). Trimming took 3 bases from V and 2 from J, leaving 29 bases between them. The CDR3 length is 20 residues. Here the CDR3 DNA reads TGTGCCAGCAGTTTCAGCTTCTCGCGCGCGGGACAGATAAACGCCTACGAGCAGTACTTC. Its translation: CASSFSFSRAGQINAYEQYF.

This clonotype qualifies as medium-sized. Written as DNA, the CDR3 is TGTGCCAGCAGTTTAAGCCAGAGCAATCAGCCCCAGCATTTT. It yields the protein CASSLSQSNQPQHF. V usage is TRBV12-3 or TRBV12-4 and J usage is TRBJ1-5; D not certain. V dropped 2 bases and J dropped 1 base, with 6 bases sitting between them. The CDR3 sequence is 14 residues long.

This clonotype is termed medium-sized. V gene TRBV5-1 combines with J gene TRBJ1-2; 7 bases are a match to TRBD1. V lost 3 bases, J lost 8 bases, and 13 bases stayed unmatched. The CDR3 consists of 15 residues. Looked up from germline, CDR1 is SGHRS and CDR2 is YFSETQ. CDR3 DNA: TGCGCCAGCAGCTCCTTGACAGGGAACTCTATAGGCTACACCTTC. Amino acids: CASSSLTGNSIGYTF.